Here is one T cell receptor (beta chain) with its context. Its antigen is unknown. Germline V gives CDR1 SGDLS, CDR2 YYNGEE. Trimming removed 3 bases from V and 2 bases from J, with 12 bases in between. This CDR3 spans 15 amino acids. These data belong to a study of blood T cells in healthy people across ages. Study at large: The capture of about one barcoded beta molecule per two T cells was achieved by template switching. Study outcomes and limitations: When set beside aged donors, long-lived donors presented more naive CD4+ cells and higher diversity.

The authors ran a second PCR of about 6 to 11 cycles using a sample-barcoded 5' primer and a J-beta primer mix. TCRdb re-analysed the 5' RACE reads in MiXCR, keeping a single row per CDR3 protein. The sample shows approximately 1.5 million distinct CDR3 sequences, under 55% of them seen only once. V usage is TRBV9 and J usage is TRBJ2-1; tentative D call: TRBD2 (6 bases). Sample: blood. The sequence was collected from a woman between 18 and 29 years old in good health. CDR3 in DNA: TGTGCCAGCAGCGCGACTAGGCTAACCTACAATGAGCAGTTCTTC. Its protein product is CASSATRLTYNEQFF.